This T cell receptor beta chain emerged from a study of blood T cell repertoires in COVID-19. Study-level background: Acute and convalescent COVID-19 samples came from the United States, Italy and Spain. From T cells, B-cell-depleted T cells, or PBMCs came the material, which was cDNA or gDNA.

Libraries were prepared by immunoSEQ multiplex PCR; TCRdb keeps only in-frame clonotypes and omits some of them. The sample holds approximately 350,000 clones, 83% seen once. The germline V gene encodes CDR1 SGHTA and CDR2 FQGNSA. CDR3 size: 15 residues. J was trimmed by 5 bases and V by 3 bases; bases with no gene match: 9. The V and J genes are TRBV7-2 and TRBJ2-5; 7 bases are shared with TRBD2. The receptor was isolated from a woman aged 45 to 65 who had recovered from COVID-19. The sequencing sample was made of PBMCs or T cells enriched from blood (not recorded which). DNA of the CDR3: TGTGCCAGCAGCTTTAATGGCGGGGAGGGGGAGACCCAGTACTTC. Amino acid sequence: CASSFNGGEGETQYF.